The rows below give T cell receptor beta chains drawn from one sample of a study of T cell repertoires in cytomegalovirus infection. MiXCR, run by TCRdb on the reads, gives a single entry per CDR3 protein. The profile covers approximately 990,000 distinct CDR3 sequences, with approximately 30% appearing a single time and 13% taken by the ten largest. These receptors lack a known antigen. The sample consisted of cultured CD8+ T cells from PBMCs, taken from culture after CMV antigen stimulation. These receptors all stem from a human donor in good health (CMV status not recorded). Some clones in this sample may be carry-over from other donors' samples. CDR3s include the opening cysteine and the closing phenylalanine or tryptophan. The D gene is left open where the match is weak. Some rows mark clone size as missing; the rest say once, few, many or name a class of expanded clone.

D	length	V	size	J	CDR3	DNA
-	14	TRBV3-1	-	TRBJ2-2	CASSHGQTTGELFF	TGTGCCAGCAGCCATGGACAGACCACTGGAGAGCTGTTTTTT
TRBD1	17	TRBV7-9	few	TRBJ1-4	CASSASRDRGEGEKLFF	TGTGCCAGCAGCGCGTCCCGGGACAGGGGGGAAGGTGAAAAACTGTTTTTT
-	14	TRBV7-9	few	TRBJ2-1	CASPGGRVYNEQFF	TGTGCCAGCCCTGGGGGCAGGGTCTACAATGAGCAGTTCTTC
-	15	TRBV7-2	many	TRBJ1-1	CASSFDPPLDTEAFF	TGTGCCAGCAGCTTTGACCCCCCATTGGACACTGAAGCTTTCTTT
-	14	TRBV19	once	TRBJ1-2	CASSYDSTGYGYTF	TGTGCCAGTAGCTACGATTCGACAGGCTATGGCTACACCTTC
-	17	TRBV11-2	few	TRBJ1-1	CASSPKFREDARAEAFF	TGTGCCAGCAGCCCGAAATTCCGGGAGGATGCGAGGGCTGAAGCTTTCTTT
TRBD1	12	TRBV4-2	many	TRBJ1-2	CASSARQGDYTF	TGTGCCAGCAGCGCACGACAGGGGGACTACACCTTC
-	14	TRBV19	few	TRBJ2-6	CASSFPPGANVLTF	TGTGCCAGTAGTTTCCCCCCTGGGGCCAACGTCCTGACTTTC
-	15	TRBV6-5	few	TRBJ2-1	CASNLQGGSYNEQFF	TGTGCCAGCAACTTACAGGGTGGCTCCTACAATGAGCAGTTCTTC
-	14	TRBV6-5	many	TRBJ1-1	CASSYQQMNTEAFF	TGTGCCAGCAGTTATCAACAGATGAACACTGAAGCTTTCTTT
-	14	TRBV29-1	-	TRBJ1-1	CSVVTGMGNTEAFF	TGCAGCGTTGTTACGGGTATGGGGAACACTGAAGCTTTCTTT
TRBD2	14	TRBV7-3	many	TRBJ2-1	CASSLAGGPHEQFF	TGTGCCAGCAGCTTGGCGGGGGGGCCACATGAGCAGTTCTTC
-	14	TRBV7-6	many	TRBJ2-1	CASSPILGDNEQFF	TGTGCCAGCAGCCCAATCCTGGGCGACAATGAGCAGTTCTTC
TRBD1	16	TRBV7-9	few	TRBJ2-5	CASSPRQGPGQETQYF	TGTGCCAGCAGCCCGCGACAGGGTCCCGGCCAAGAGACCCAGTACTTC
TRBD1	15	TRBV14	-	TRBJ2-7	CASSRYTGGFYEQYF	TGTGCCAGCAGCCGCTACACAGGGGGCTTCTACGAGCAGTACTTC
-	12	TRBV7-4	-	TRBJ2-7	CASETRDGEQYF	TGTGCCAGCGAAACAAGGGACGGCGAGCAGTACTTC